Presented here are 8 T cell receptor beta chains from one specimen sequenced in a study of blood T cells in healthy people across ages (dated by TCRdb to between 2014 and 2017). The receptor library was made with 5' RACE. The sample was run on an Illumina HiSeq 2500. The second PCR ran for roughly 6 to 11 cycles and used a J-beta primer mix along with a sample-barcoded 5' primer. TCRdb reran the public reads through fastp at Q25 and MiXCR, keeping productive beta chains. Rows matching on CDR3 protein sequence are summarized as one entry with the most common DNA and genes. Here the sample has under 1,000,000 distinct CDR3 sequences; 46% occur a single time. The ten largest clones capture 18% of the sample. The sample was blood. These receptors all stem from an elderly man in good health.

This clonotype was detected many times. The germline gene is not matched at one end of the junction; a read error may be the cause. For the CDR3, the DNA is TGTGCCAGCAGTGTAGACGGGACCTACGAGCAGTACTTC. Protein product: CASSVDGTYEQYF. The rearrangement joins TRBV9 to TRBJ2-7; the D gene is possibly TRBD2 (5 bases). Germline V gene data show CDR1 as SGDLS and CDR2 as YYNGEE. The CDR3 has 13 amino acids.

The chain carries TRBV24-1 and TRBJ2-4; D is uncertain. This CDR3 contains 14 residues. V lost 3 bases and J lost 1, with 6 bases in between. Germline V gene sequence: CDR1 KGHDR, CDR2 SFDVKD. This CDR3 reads CATSDVGAKNIQYF. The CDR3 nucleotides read TGTGCCACCAGTGATGTGGGTGCCAAAAACATTCAGTACTTC.

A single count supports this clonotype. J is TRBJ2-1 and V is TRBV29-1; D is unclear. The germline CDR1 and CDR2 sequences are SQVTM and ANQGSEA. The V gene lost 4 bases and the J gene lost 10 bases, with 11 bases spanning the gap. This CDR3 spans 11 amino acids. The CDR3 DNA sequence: TGCAGCGTTGGCTCCGATTTAGAGCAGTTCTTC. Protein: CSVGSDLEQFF.

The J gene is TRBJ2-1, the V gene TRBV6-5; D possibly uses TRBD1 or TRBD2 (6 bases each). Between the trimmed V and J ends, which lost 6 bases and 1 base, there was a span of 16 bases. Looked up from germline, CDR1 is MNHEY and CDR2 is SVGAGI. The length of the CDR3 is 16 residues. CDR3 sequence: CASSPGRDTSYNEQFF. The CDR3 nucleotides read TGTGCCAGCAGCCCCGGGCGGGACACGTCCTACAATGAGCAGTTCTTC.

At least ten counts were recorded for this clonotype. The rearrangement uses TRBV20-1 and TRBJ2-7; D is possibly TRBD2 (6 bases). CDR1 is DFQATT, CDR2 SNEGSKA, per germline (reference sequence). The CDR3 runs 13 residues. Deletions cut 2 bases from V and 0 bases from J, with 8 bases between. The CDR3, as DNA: TGCAGTGCTAGACGGGAGTCCTCCTACGAGCAGTACTTC. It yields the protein CSARRESSYEQYF.

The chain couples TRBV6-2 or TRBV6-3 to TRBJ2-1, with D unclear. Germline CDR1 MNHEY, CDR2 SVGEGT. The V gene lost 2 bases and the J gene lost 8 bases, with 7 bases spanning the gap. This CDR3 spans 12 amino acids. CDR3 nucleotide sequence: TGTGCCAGCAGTTACCCCGCCTATGAGCAGTTCTTC. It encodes CASSYPAYEQFF.

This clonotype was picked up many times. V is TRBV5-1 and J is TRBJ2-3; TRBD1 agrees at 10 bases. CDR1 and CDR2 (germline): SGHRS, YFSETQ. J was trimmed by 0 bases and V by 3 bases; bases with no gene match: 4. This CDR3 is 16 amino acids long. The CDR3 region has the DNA TGCGCCAGCAGCTCCGGGACAGGGGTTAGCACAGATACGCAGTATTTT. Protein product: CASSSGTGVSTDTQYF.

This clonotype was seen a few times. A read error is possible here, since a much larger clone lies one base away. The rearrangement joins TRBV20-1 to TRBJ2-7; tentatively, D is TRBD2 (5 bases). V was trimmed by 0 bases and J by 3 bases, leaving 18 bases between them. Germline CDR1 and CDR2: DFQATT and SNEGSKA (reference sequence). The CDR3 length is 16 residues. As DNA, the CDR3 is TGCAGTGCTAGAGATTGGTTCATTAGCGAAGACTACGAGCAGTACTTC. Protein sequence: CSARDWFISEDYEQYF.